The rows below give T cell receptor beta chains drawn from one sample of a study of T cell responses to AZD1222 COVID-19 vaccine. Here immunoSEQ multiplex PCR was the method, and the copy in TCRdb shows in-frame clones only, minus some. Of 50,000 to 60,000 clones in the sample, roughly 80% were seen once. Sequenced here: peripheral blood, sampled 28 days after the second AZD1222 dose. Every receptor here comes from an adult who received the AZD1222 COVID-19 vaccine. Each CDR3 is given with its conserved first and last residue. A D gene is named only where the DNA matches it firmly. Clone size appears in some rows only: once, few, many, or a class for an expanded clone.

CDR3,DNA,size,length,J,D,V
CASSFREDTQYF,TGTGCCAGCAGCTTTAGGGAAGATACGCAGTATTTT,.,12,TRBJ2-3,.,TRBV11-1
CAWSLGGGDQPQHF,TGTGCCTGGAGTTTAGGGGGTGGTGATCAGCCCCAGCATTTT,.,14,TRBJ1-5,.,TRBV30
CASSFYRGQNEQFF,TGCGCCAGCAGCTTTTACAGGGGGCAGAATGAGCAGTTCTTC,.,14,TRBJ2-1,TRBD1,TRBV5-1
CASSVGAGELFF,TGCGCCAGCAGTGTCGGGGCCGGGGAGCTGTTTTTT,.,12,TRBJ2-2,.,TRBV10-2
CASFPPVAARTEAFF,TGTGCCAGCTTCCCGCCGGTTGCGGCAAGGACTGAAGCTTTCTTT,.,15,TRBJ1-1,.,TRBV6-5
CSVDTTTGDGNTIYF,TGCAGCGTTGACACCACCACAGGGGATGGAAACACCATATATTTT,few,15,TRBJ1-3,TRBD1,TRBV29-1
CASSPRGGAYGYTF,TGTGCCAGCAGCCCTAGGGGGGGCGCCTATGGCTACACCTTC,.,14,TRBJ1-2,.,TRBV3-1/TRBV3-2
CASSMAGSGETQYF,TGTGCCAGTAGTATGGCAGGTTCAGGAGAGACCCAGTACTTC,once,14,TRBJ2-5,.,TRBV19
CASTSNYGYTF,TGTGCCAGCACCTCTAACTATGGCTACACCTTC,.,11,TRBJ1-2,.,TRBV28
CASSPDGRSGNTIYF,TGTGCCAGCTCACCGGACGGACGCTCTGGAAACACCATATATTTT,.,15,TRBJ1-3,.,TRBV18
CASSSIQGLGRYTEAFF,TGTGCCAGCAGTTCAATCCAAGGCCTGGGTAGGTACACTGAAGCTTTCTTT,.,17,TRBJ1-1,.,TRBV27
CASSLVVSTGELFF,TGTGCCAGCAGCTTAGTTGTTAGCACCGGGGAGCTGTTTTTT,.,14,TRBJ2-2,.,TRBV7-8
CASSLAHRGETQYF,TGTGCCAGCAGCTTAGCGCACAGGGGGGAGACCCAGTACTTC,few,14,TRBJ2-5,TRBD1,TRBV7-2
CASSPDTYNEQFF,TGTGCCAGCAGCCCGGACACTTACAATGAGCAGTTCTTC,.,13,TRBJ2-1,.,TRBV6-5
CASSFGQQETQYF,TGTGCCAGCAGCTTTGGACAGCAAGAGACCCAGTACTTC,once,13,TRBJ2-5,.,TRBV11-2
CASSESSGYGYGYTF,TGCGCCAGCAGTGAGTCCAGCGGCTATGGCTATGGCTACACCTTC,.,15,TRBJ1-2,.,TRBV10-2
CASSQVVRGFRDNSPLHF,TGCGCCAGCAGCCAAGTTGTTCGTGGTTTCCGAGATAATTCACCCCTCCACTTT,.,18,TRBJ1-6,.,TRBV4-1
CASSASSRDLSGNTIYF,TGTGCCAGCAGCGCTTCCTCCCGGGACCTCTCTGGAAACACCATATATTTT,.,17,TRBJ1-3,.,TRBV9
CASRLTAGEHGQPQHF,TGTGCAAGTCGCTTAACGGCAGGGGAGCATGGTCAGCCCCAGCATTTT,few,16,TRBJ1-5,.,TRBV12-2
CASRLRHATNEKLFF,TGTGCCAGCCGCCTTCGACATGCAACTAATGAAAAACTGTTTTTT,few,15,TRBJ1-4,.,TRBV18
CASSLDGSSYNSPLHF,TGTGCCAGCAGCTTGGACGGGAGCTCCTATAATTCACCCCTCCACTTT,.,16,TRBJ1-6,.,TRBV5-4
CASSISVWEGVNNYGYTF,TGTGCCAGTAGTATTTCGGTTTGGGAAGGAGTAAACAACTATGGCTACACCTTC,.,18,TRBJ1-2,.,TRBV19
CASSPWDSFTDTQYF,TGTGCCAGCAGCCCCTGGGACAGTTTCACAGATACGCAGTATTTT,.,15,TRBJ2-3,TRBD1,TRBV9
CASSLFGGTIYGYTF,TGTGCCAGCAGTTTATTCGGGGGAACGATCTATGGCTACACCTTC,.,15,TRBJ1-2,.,TRBV28
CASSIGERGKQFF,TGTGCCAGTAGTATCGGGGAACGTGGCAAGCAGTTCTTC,once,13,TRBJ2-1,.,TRBV19
CASNPGGSNYGYTF,TGTGCCAGTAACCCGGGGGGCTCTAACTATGGCTACACCTTC,.,14,TRBJ1-2,.,TRBV19
CASKGTNYNEQFF,TGTGCCAGTAAGGGGACAAACTACAATGAGCAGTTCTTC,.,13,TRBJ2-1,.,TRBV19